This passage covers 26 T cell receptor beta chains from one sample sequenced in a study of blood T cell repertoires in COVID-19. Clones were sequenced by immunoSEQ multiplex PCR, and TCRdb holds only the in-frame ones, with some missing. Of some 160,000 clones in the sample, approximately 90% were seen once. The sequenced material came from PBMCs or T cells enriched from blood (not recorded which). The receptors come from a woman in her forties or fifties who had recovered from COVID-19.

The chain has TRBV6-5 and TRBJ1-6; 7 bases agree with TRBD1. The CDR3 has 14 residues. Germline V gives CDR1 MNHEY, CDR2 SVGAGI. The junction had 6 bases not matched to a gene; V was cut back by 6 bases and J by 7 bases. CDR3 sequence reads: CASRGQVLNSPLHF. The DNA for the CDR3 is TGTGCCAGCAGAGGACAGGTCTTGAATTCACCCCTCCACTTT.

The rearrangement uses TRBV5-1 and TRBJ2-1, with 11 bases aligning to TRBD1. This CDR3 has 15 amino acids. The germline gives CDR1 SGHRS, CDR2 YFSETQ. Losses at the gene ends were 5 bases for V and 10 bases for J; bases not matched to a gene: 11. The CDR3 nucleotides read TGCGCCAGCAGAATTCCCGGGACAGGGGGAGAAGAGCAGTTCTTC. Encoded protein: CASRIPGTGGEEQFF.

The chain carries TRBV21-1 and TRBJ1-1. TRBV21-1 counts as a pseudogene. The CDR3 is 15 residues long. The CDR3 DNA reads TGTGCCAGCAGCATAACAGTGGGGAGGACCACTGAAGCTTTCTTT. It codes for CASSITVGRTTEAFF.

The chain recombines TRBV2 with TRBJ1-2; D is undetermined. The germline V gene encodes CDR1 SNHLY and CDR2 FYNNEI. The length of the CDR3 is 10 residues. The V end was cut by 7 bases, the J end by 4 bases, with 4 bases between. The CDR3 DNA reads TGTGCCAGCAACGGCTATGGCTACACCTTC. Protein product: CASNGYGYTF.

This rearrangement joins TRBV6-5 to TRBJ2-2; 8 nucleotides agree with TRBD2. This CDR3 spans 15 amino acids. V shed 2 bases and J 6 bases; nucleotides not matched to a gene: 5. Germline V gives CDR1 MNHEY, CDR2 SVGAGI. CDR3 region: CASSYAGGSAGELFF. Here the CDR3 DNA reads TGTGCCAGCAGTTACGCGGGGGGCAGCGCCGGGGAGCTGTTTTTT.

The chain is built from TRBV4-3 and TRBJ1-2; D remains ambiguous. V dropped 3 bases and J dropped 8 bases, with 13 bases sitting between them. Looked up from germline, CDR1 is LGHNA and CDR2 is YSLEER. CDR3 length equals 13 residues. CDR3 region: CASSQTDTGGYTF. Here the CDR3 DNA reads TGCGCCAGCAGCCAGACGGATACGGGGGGCTACACCTTC.

The chain uses TRBV5-1 and TRBJ1-1, with no clear D. Germline CDR1 reads SGHRS; CDR2 reads YFSETQ. The CDR3 is made up of 13 amino acids. V was trimmed by 1 base and J by 1 base, leaving 5 bases between them. CDR3 coding DNA: TGCGCCAGCAGCTTGATCAGGAACACTGAAGCTTTCTTT. This codes for CASSLIRNTEAFF.

The chain combines TRBV11-2 with TRBJ2-1; 13 nucleotides align to TRBD2. Looked up from germline, CDR1 is SGHAT and CDR2 is FQNNGV. This CDR3 has 15 residues. The trim removed 2 bases at V and 9 bases at J, leaving 4 bases unmatched. CDR3 in DNA: TGTGCCAGCAGCTTAACTAGCGGGGGGGCCGGTGAGCAGTTCTTC. Translating it yields CASSLTSGGAGEQFF.

This sequence joins TRBV7-2 and TRBJ1-1; D is perhaps TRBD1 (6 bases). V was shortened by 5 bases and J by 1 base, with 14 bases between the two germline ends. CDR1 and CDR2 (germline): SGHTA, FQGNSA. The CDR3 is made up of 15 amino acids. The CDR3 here is CASSVLGTPNTEAFF. In nucleotides, the CDR3 is TGTGCCAGCAGCGTTCTCGGGACACCGAACACTGAAGCTTTCTTT.

V and J are TRBV6-5 and TRBJ2-2, with D possibly matching TRBD1 (5 bases). CDR3 length: 13 amino acids. V lost 4 bases, J lost 5 bases, and 8 bases lay in between. CDR1 and CDR2 (germline): MNHEY, SVGAGI. The CDR3 is CASSFQGTGELFF. CDR3 nucleotide sequence: TGTGCCAGCAGTTTTCAGGGAACCGGGGAGCTGTTTTTT.

This chain uses TRBV5-4 with TRBJ2-7; tentative D call: TRBD2 (5 bases). V was clipped by 4 bases and J by 0 bases, with 17 bases between them. Germline assignment: CDR1 SGHNT and CDR2 YYREEE (reference sequence). CDR3 length equals 16 residues. CDR3 nucleotides: TGTGCCAGCAGCCCCCGGACTGGAAGAAGCTCCTACGAGCAGTACTTC. Translating it yields CASSPRTGRSSYEQYF.

J is TRBJ2-7 and V is TRBV11-3; the match to TRBD1 covers 7 bases. This CDR3 region has 15 residues. Germline-derived CDR1 and CDR2 are SGHNT and YENEEA. V shed 0 bases and J 2 bases; nucleotides not matched to a gene: 4. The CDR3 is CASSLELGQPYEQYF. The CDR3 coding sequence is TGTGCCAGCAGCTTAGAGCTGGGACAGCCCTACGAGCAGTACTTC.

The chain has TRBV7-8 and TRBJ1-5, with 7 bases aligning to TRBD1. This CDR3 comprises 14 residues. J was trimmed by 5 bases and V by 1 base; bases with no gene match: 2. Germline values: CDR1 SGHVS, CDR2 FQNEAQ. The CDR3 loop reads CASSLVRGHQPQHF. The CDR3 nucleotides are TGTGCCAGCAGCTTAGTGAGGGGGCATCAGCCCCAGCATTTT.

This chain links TRBV19 with TRBJ2-3; D unresolved. The CDR3 consists of 14 residues. Per the germline V gene, CDR1 is LNHDA and CDR2 is SQIVND (reference sequence). Between the trimmed V and J ends, which lost 3 bases and 0 bases, there was a span of 7 bases. CDR3 bases: TGTGCCAGTAGTATGGGCAGAAGCACAGATACGCAGTATTTT. Its translation: CASSMGRSTDTQYF. Full variable domain (rest looked up from reference TRBV19 and TRBJ2-3): DGGITQSPKYLFRKEGQNVTLSCEQNLNHDAMYWYRQDPGQGLRLIYYSQIVNDFQKGDIAEGYSVSREKKESFPLTVTSAQKNPTAFYLCASSMGRSTDTQYFGPGTRLTVL.

This chain connects TRBV2 to TRBJ1-5; tentative D call: TRBD1 (6 bases). Germline V lookup: CDR1 SNHLY, CDR2 FYNNEI. The CDR3 runs to 15 residues. V lost 6 bases and J lost 0, with 12 bases in between. The CDR3 loop reads CASRMGHISNQPQHF. CDR3 sequence (DNA): TGTGCCAGCAGGATGGGACACATTAGCAATCAGCCCCAGCATTTT.

The rearrangement uses TRBV19 and TRBJ2-6; D is possibly TRBD1 (6 bases). The CDR3 extends over 15 amino acids. The V gene lost 1 base and the J gene lost 4 bases, with 8 bases spanning the gap. Germline loops: CDR1 LNHDA, CDR2 SQIVND (reference sequence). CDR3 sequence (DNA): TGTGCCAGTAGTATAGTGGGGGCCGGGGCCAACGTCCTGACTTTC. It yields the protein CASSIVGAGANVLTF.

This sequence joins TRBV6-2 or TRBV6-3 and TRBJ1-4; D unresolved. The CDR3 is 14 amino acids. Germline V gene data show CDR1 as MNHEY and CDR2 as SVGEGT. V was clipped by 6 bases and J by 8 bases, with 16 bases between them. The CDR3: CASSRPGPGEKLFF. DNA for the CDR3: TGTGCCAGCAGCCGCCCGGGTCCCGGCGAAAAACTGTTTTTT.

The V gene is TRBV14, the J gene TRBJ1-1, with TRBD1 as a possible D gene (5 bases). The CDR3 covers 15 residues. V was trimmed by 0 bases and J by 0 bases, leaving 8 bases between them. Germline CDR1 reads SGHDN; CDR2 reads FVKESK. The CDR3 protein is CASSQDLRVNTEAFF. The CDR3 bases are TGTGCCAGCAGCCAAGATCTCAGGGTGAACACTGAAGCTTTCTTT. Variable domain in full (rest from reference TRBV14 and TRBJ1-1): EAGVTQFPSHSVIEKGQTVTLRCDPISGHDNLYWYRRVMGKEIKFLLHFVKESKQDESGMPNNRFLAERTGGTYSTLKVQPAELEDSGVYFCASSQDLRVNTEAFFGQGTRLTVV.

The chain uses TRBV6-2 or TRBV6-3 and TRBJ1-6; TRBD1 might be the D (5 bases). The CDR3 consists of 15 residues. CDR1 MNHEY and CDR2 SVGEGT come from the germline V gene. V was pared by 0 bases and J by 6 bases, with 9 bases between. The CDR3 DNA reads TGTGCCAGCAGTTACTCTGGGGCAGTTAATTCACCCCTCCACTTT. Its protein product is CASSYSGAVNSPLHF.

The rearrangement links TRBV7-2 to TRBJ1-5, with a possible D match to TRBD1 (6 bases). V was shortened by 5 bases and J by 0 bases, with 11 bases between the two germline ends. The CDR3 has 15 amino acids. Germline CDR1 reads SGHTA; CDR2 reads FQGNSA. The CDR3 sequence is CASSLQGTSNQPQHF. CDR3 in DNA: TGTGCCAGCAGCCTACAGGGTACTAGCAATCAGCCCCAGCATTTT. Full variable domain (remainder filled in from reference TRBV7-2 and TRBJ1-5): GAGVSQSPSNKVTEKGKDVELRCDPISGHTALYWYRQSLGQGLEFLIYFQGNSAPDKSGLPSDRFSAERTGGSVSTLTIQRTQQEDSAVYLCASSLQGTSNQPQHFGDGTRLSIL.

J is TRBJ1-5 and V is TRBV24-1; possible D gene TRBD1, 5 bases. This CDR3 region has 15 residues. The germline gives CDR1 KGHDR, CDR2 SFDVKD. The V and J ends lost 3 bases and 1 base respectively, with 9 bases between them. CDR3: CATSDAGLSNQPQHF. CDR3 nucleotides: TGTGCCACCAGTGATGCAGGGTTGAGCAATCAGCCCCAGCATTTT.

This clone was recorded once. The chain is built from TRBV11-2 and TRBJ1-1; tentative D call: TRBD1 (5 bases). Trimming shortened V by 1 base and J by 5 bases, and 17 bases separated the two germline ends. CDR1 SGHAT and CDR2 FQNNGV come from the germline V gene. The CDR3 runs 16 residues. CDR3 in amino acids: CASSLGWGDDKTEAFF. As DNA, the CDR3 is TGTGCCAGCAGCTTAGGGTGGGGGGACGATAAGACTGAAGCTTTCTTT.

CDR3 nucleotide sequence: TGCAGCGTTAGGCGAGGGGGGGGCGCGGAGACCCAGTACTTC. Amino acid sequence: CSVRRGGGAETQYF. The chain uses TRBV29-1 and TRBJ2-5, with D tentatively TRBD2 (7 bases). CDR3 length: 14 amino acids. Trimming removed 5 bases from V and 5 bases from J, with 18 bases in between. Germline V gene sequence: CDR1 SQVTM, CDR2 ANQGSEA.

The chain uses TRBV19 and TRBJ1-2; TRBD1 aligns across 7 bases. J lost 1 base, V lost 6 bases, and 5 bases had no gene match. Germline V gene lookup returns CDR1 LNHDA and CDR2 SQIVND (reference sequence). The CDR3 has 14 residues. The CDR3 DNA follows: TGTGCCAGTAGACCCACAGGGGTTAACTATGGCTACACCTTC. Residues: CASRPTGVNYGYTF.

The chain links TRBV4-3 to TRBJ2-1; TRBD1 aligns across 9 bases. Germline-derived CDR1 and CDR2 are LGHNA and YSLEER. J was trimmed by 8 bases and V by 0 bases; bases with no gene match: 8. The CDR3 is 16 residues long. CDR3 protein: CASSQDLGTGKYEQFF. CDR3 coding DNA: TGCGCCAGCAGCCAAGATCTTGGGACAGGGAAGTATGAGCAGTTCTTC.

The V and J genes are TRBV19 and TRBJ2-7; 9 bases are shared with TRBD2. Trimming removed 7 bases from V and 7 bases from J; junction bases left unmatched: 5. Germline lookup yields CDR1 LNHDA and CDR2 SQIVND (reference sequence). CDR3 length equals 12 residues. The CDR3 nucleotides are TGTGCCAGTAAGGCGGGGGGGCGAGAGCAGTACTTC. This codes for CASKAGGREQYF.